Ten or more counts support the clone carrying this TCR beta chain. This entry comes from a study of T cells in Graves' hyperthyroidism and ophthalmopathy. Amplification of TCR beta CDR3 regions was performed using RNA transcripts as template. HTBI primers were the set used in a first-round RT-PCR of the TCR CDR3. TCRdb processed the multiplex PCR reads anew with MiXCR; each CDR3 protein has one entry. The sample lists around 690,000 distinct CDR3 sequences, approximately 15% occurring once. Germline V gene sequence: CDR1 MDHEN, CDR2 SYDVKM. The CDR3 extends over 13 amino acids. V was trimmed by 2 bases and J by 5 bases, leaving 8 bases between them.

Sequenced material: blood. The chain is built from TRBV28 and TRBJ2-3; D ambiguous. The origin of this receptor is a man aged 50-59 years with Graves' hyperthyroidism. CDR3 sequence: CASSLVQRDTQYF. In DNA, the CDR3 is TGTGCCAGCAGTTTAGTTCAAAGAGATACGCAGTATTTT. Filled out from reference TRBV28 and TRBJ2-3, the complete variable domain reads DVKVTQSSRYLVKRTGEKVFLECVQDMDHENMFWYRQDPGLGLRLIYFSYDVKMKEKGDIPEGYSVSREKKERFSLILESASTNQTSMYLCASSLVQRDTQYFGPGTRLTVL.